Following are 14 T cell receptor beta chains from one sample sequenced in a study of Ad26.COV2.S vaccination and SARS-CoV-2 variants. Produced via immunoSEQ multiplex PCR; TCRdb's table is partial and in-frame only. Of roughly 240,000 clones listed, roughly 88% are singletons. Specified treatment: roughly 19 received Ad26.COV2.S at low or high dose, single or two shots; 5 received placebo; per-sample allocation not given. It was on day 63 after the first vaccine or placebo injection that samples were taken. This specimen was peripheral blood, taken in a trial of Ad26.COV2.S vaccine versus placebo. Every receptor here comes from a person aged 18-60 years who received the Ad26.COV2.S COVID-19 vaccine or a placebo.

V gene TRBV7-2 combines with J gene TRBJ2-4; unclear D gene. Germline loops: CDR1 SGHTA, CDR2 FQGNSA. V was pared by 1 base and J by 0 bases, with 7 bases between. The CDR3 is 15 amino acids. CDR3 in DNA: TGTGCCAGCAGCTTAGGAGCTGTAGCCAAAAACATTCAGTACTTC. As protein: CASSLGAVAKNIQYF.

The V gene is TRBV10-3, the J gene TRBJ2-2, with a possible D match to TRBD2 (6 bases). CDR3 length: 15 amino acids. Trimming removed 4 bases from V and 5 bases from J, with 14 bases in between. Germline CDR1 ENHRY, CDR2 SYGVKD. The CDR3 coding sequence is TGTGCCATCAGTGCAGAAGGGAGGAGGACCGGGGAGCTGTTTTTT. Translated: CAISAEGRRTGELFF.

The V and J genes are TRBV3-1 (or the pseudogene TRBV3-2) and TRBJ1-1; no firm D call. The CDR3 loop spans 13 amino acids. The germline gives CDR1 LGHDT, CDR2 YNNKEL (reference sequence). Deletions cut 5 bases from V and 10 bases from J, with 17 bases between. The CDR3 DNA is TGTGCCAGCAGCTCACCGCCACGGATGAGAGCTTTCTTT. Its protein product is CASSSPPRMRAFF.

The genes are TRBV2 and TRBJ2-7, with D perhaps matching TRBD1 or TRBD2 (5 bases each). The ends were cut back, 6 bases at V and 3 bases at J, with 15 bases in the middle. Germline V gene data show CDR1 as SNHLY and CDR2 as FYNNEI. The CDR3 runs to 14 residues. The CDR3 spells CASRGVTDFYEQYF. The CDR3 region has the DNA TGTGCCAGCAGGGGGGTGACAGATTTCTACGAGCAGTACTTC.

V and J are TRBV19 and TRBJ1-1; perhaps TRBD1 as D (5 bases). This CDR3 contains 15 residues. Per germline, CDR1 LNHDA and CDR2 SQIVND (reference sequence). The V end was cut by 11 bases, the J end by 0 bases, with 19 bases between. The CDR3 here is CASSGTAAMNTEAFF. CDR3 DNA: TGTGCCTCCTCCGGGACGGCCGCCATGAACACTGAAGCTTTCTTT. Drawing the rest from reference TRBV19 and TRBJ1-1, the complete variable domain is DGGITQSPKYLFRKEGQNVTLSCEQNLNHDAMYWYRQDPGQGLRLIYYSQIVNDFQKGDIAEGYSVSREKKESFPLTVTSAQKNPTAFYLCASSGTAAMNTEAFFGQGTRLTVV.

The rearrangement joins TRBV28 to TRBJ1-2; 9 bases map to TRBD1. Germline CDR1 is MDHEN and CDR2 is SYDVKM. J was trimmed by 2 bases and V by 7 bases; bases with no gene match: 11. The CDR3 consists of 16 residues. CDR3 nucleotide sequence: TGTGCCAGCACTTTGTCCGGGACAGGGAGGAACTATGGCTACACCTTC. Its protein product is CASTLSGTGRNYGYTF.

This clone was seen once. CDR3 bases: TGTGCCAGCAGCCCCAGACTGGGCGGCGCGAACACCGGGGAGCTGTTTTTT. It translates to CASSPRLGGANTGELFF. This chain uses TRBV7-9 with TRBJ2-2; no firm D call. CDR1 and CDR2 from the germline V gene are SEHNR and FQNEAQ (reference sequence). The CDR3 has 17 amino acids. V was clipped by 5 bases and J by 0 bases, with 16 bases between them.

The rearrangement links TRBV29-1 to TRBJ1-2, with D possibly being TRBD1 (6 bases). The CDR3 contains 14 residues. Between the trimmed V and J ends, which lost 2 bases and 8 bases, there was a span of 18 bases. Germline values: CDR1 SQVTM, CDR2 ANQGSEA. The chain's CDR3 is CSVEPRSGDEGYTF. Here the CDR3 DNA reads TGCAGCGTTGAACCGCGGTCAGGGGATGAGGGCTACACCTTC.

The rearrangement uses TRBV4-1 and TRBJ2-3; 10 bases line up with TRBD2. Germline loops: CDR1 MGHRA, CDR2 YSYEKL. The junction had 5 bases not matched to a gene; V was cut back by 2 bases and J by 9 bases. This CDR3 is 14 amino acids long. CDR3 loop: CASSQLAGEITQYF. The DNA for the CDR3 is TGCGCCAGCAGCCAACTAGCGGGGGAGATAACGCAGTATTTT.

The genes are TRBV6-5 and TRBJ2-3; D is unclear. The CDR3 loop spans 15 amino acids. The V gene's germline CDR1 is MNHEY and CDR2 SVGAGI. Trimming took off 9 bases at V and 2 bases at J, with 18 bases between the two ends. CDR3 in amino acids: CASKDRRIATDTQYF. For the CDR3, the DNA is TGTGCCAGTAAGGATCGAAGGATTGCCACAGATACGCAGTATTTT.

J is TRBJ2-1 and V is TRBV15; 9 nucleotides agree with TRBD1. Germline V gene lookup returns CDR1 LNHNV and CDR2 YYDKDF (reference sequence). V shed 6 bases and J 6 bases; nucleotides not matched to a gene: 9. The CDR3 sequence is 15 residues long. The CDR3 sequence: CATRPKGQGVNEQFF. The CDR3, as DNA: TGTGCCACCAGGCCCAAGGGACAGGGTGTCAATGAGCAGTTCTTC.

Here the CDR3 DNA reads TGTGCCAGCAGCCAAGATCAAGACGGGGCGGACATAGCAACTAATGAAAAACTGTTTTTT. It specifies CASSQDQDGADIATNEKLFF. This sequence joins TRBV3-1 (or the pseudogene TRBV3-2) and TRBJ1-4; maybe TRBD1 (5 bases). This CDR3 spans 20 amino acids. In germline, CDR1 is LGHDT, CDR2 YNNKEL (reference sequence). V gave up 0 bases and J gave up 0 bases, with 20 bases separating them.

The genes are TRBV3-1 (or the pseudogene TRBV3-2) and TRBJ1-5; D is unclear. V lost 0 bases, J lost 4 bases, and 10 bases lay in between. This CDR3 region has 15 residues. The germline CDR1 and CDR2 sequences are LGHDT and YNNKEL (reference sequence). CDR3 DNA: TGTGCCAGCAGCCAAGAAGGTCCGTGGAATCAGCCCCAGCATTTT. It specifies CASSQEGPWNQPQHF.

The J gene is TRBJ2-2, the V gene TRBV9, with D possibly being TRBD1 (5 bases). From germline, CDR1 is SGDLS and CDR2 YYNGEE. This CDR3 is 12 amino acids long. The V end lost 3 bases, the J end lost 7 bases, and 7 bases lay between the germline ends. The DNA of the CDR3 is TGTGCCAGCAGCGAGGGGATCGGGGAGCTGTTTTTT. This sequence encodes CASSEGIGELFF.